What follows are 23 T cell receptor beta chains derived from one specimen sequenced in a study of blood T cells in healthy people across ages. Primers used in a second PCR of roughly 7 to 12 cycles were a sample-barcoded 5' primer and a J-beta primer mix. TCRdb independently ran MiXCR on the 5' RACE reads; one entry per CDR3 protein. The sample carries about 1.6 million distinct CDR3 sequences, roughly 32% recorded once. Specimen: blood. These receptors all stem from a woman younger than 45 in good health.

This chain links TRBV4-1 with TRBJ2-6; D is unclear. Germline-derived CDR1 and CDR2 are MGHRA and YSYEKL. Between the trimmed V and J ends, which lost 3 bases and 3 bases, there was a span of 9 bases. The CDR3 contains 15 residues. Here the CDR3 reads CASSQPGSGANVLTF. The CDR3 coding sequence is TGCGCCAGCAGCCAGCCCGGCAGTGGGGCCAACGTCCTGACTTTC.

The V and J genes are TRBV24-1 and TRBJ2-5, with 8 bases that match TRBD1. CDR1 KGHDR and CDR2 SFDVKD come from the germline V gene. The CDR3 totals 14 residues. The junction had 3 bases not matched to a gene; V was cut back by 3 bases and J by 4 bases. This CDR3 reads CATSDRDRRETQYF. The CDR3 DNA reads TGTGCCACCAGTGATCGGGACAGGAGAGAGACCCAGTACTTC.

This clonotype was counted between two and nine times. The chain has TRBV7-9 and TRBJ2-7; TRBD2 is a possible D gene (6 bases). The CDR3 loop spans 16 amino acids. Germline loops: CDR1 SEHNR, CDR2 FQNEAQ (reference sequence). Trimming cost V 0 bases and J 6 bases, with 18 bases left between them. CDR3: CASSLAFGGPRGEQYF. The CDR3 region has the DNA TGTGCCAGCAGCTTAGCGTTCGGGGGTCCCCGCGGCGAGCAGTACTTC.

This clonotype was detected a few times. The chain has TRBV20-1 and TRBJ2-3, with 10 bases that match TRBD2. The CDR3 is made up of 18 amino acids. The J segment lost 2 bases and the V segment lost 3 bases, leaving 14 bases of the junction unmatched. Germline V CDR1 and CDR2: DFQATT, SNEGSKA (reference sequence). CDR3 amino acids: CSASGFLAGGLHTDTQYF. The DNA of the CDR3 is TGCAGTGCTAGTGGGTTCTTAGCGGGAGGACTTCACACAGATACGCAGTATTTT.

This clonotype came up a few times. This sequence joins TRBV7-8 and TRBJ2-2; 10 bases map to TRBD1. Trimming at V came to 2 bases and at J to 5 bases, leaving 8 bases not matched to a gene. The CDR3 is 17 amino acids. Germline V gene lookup returns CDR1 SGHVS and CDR2 FQNEAQ. The CDR3 DNA follows: TGTGCCAGCAGCTTATCTCGAGGGACAGGGGTAACCGGGGAGCTGTTTTTT. Residues: CASSLSRGTGVTGELFF.

The V and J genes are TRBV6-4 and TRBJ2-5; 7 bases are a match to TRBD2. This CDR3 contains 14 residues. V shed 4 bases, J shed 6 bases, and the junction held 8 bases outside the gene matches. Germline V gene sequence: CDR1 MRHNA, CDR2 SNTAGT. CDR3 DNA: TGTGCCAGCAGTGCGGATGCGGGGGACCAGACCCAGTACTTC. Amino acid sequence: CASSADAGDQTQYF.

The chain couples TRBV5-1 to TRBJ1-4; D remains unclear. CDR3 length equals 17 residues. V was shortened by 1 base and J by 5 bases, with 18 bases between the two germline ends. Germline-derived CDR1 and CDR2 are SGHRS and YFSETQ. DNA for the CDR3: TGCGCCAGCAGCTTGACAGTGTTCCGGCCCGAAAATGAAAAACTGTTTTTT. Protein sequence: CASSLTVFRPENEKLFF.

The V gene is TRBV27, the J gene TRBJ2-4, with D perhaps assigned TRBD1 or TRBD2 (5 bases each). The V gene's germline CDR1 is MNHEY and CDR2 SMNVEV (reference sequence). This CDR3 region has 14 residues. V shed 2 bases and J shed 6 bases, with 11 bases lying between them. The CDR3 nucleotides read TGTGCCAGCAGTTTACCGGGGCGCGGAAACATTCAGTACTTC. It yields the protein CASSLPGRGNIQYF.

This clonotype was detected ten times or more. This chain uses TRBV5-1 with TRBJ2-2; no firm D call. Germline V gene sequence: CDR1 SGHRS, CDR2 YFSETQ. Trimming stripped 0 bases from V and 3 bases from J, with 3 bases between. This CDR3 contains 13 residues. For the CDR3, the DNA is TGCGCCAGCAGCTTGGACCACACCGGGGAGCTGTTTTTT. Translating it yields CASSLDHTGELFF.

To note about this clonotype: At one end the junction does not follow the germline gene, possibly because of a read error. This chain connects TRBV20-1 to TRBJ2-1; TRBD2 matches 10 bases. The length of the CDR3 is 18 residues. CDR1 is DFQATT and CDR2 is SNEGSKA in the germline V gene (reference sequence). For the CDR3, the DNA is TGCAGTGCTGGAGATCCTACGGGACGAGCGGGGGGGCCTTATGAGCAGTTCTTC. It is translated as CSAGDPTGRAGGPYEQFF.

This clonotype was observed a few times. The rearrangement uses TRBV9 and TRBJ2-5; D is unresolved. Germline V gene lookup returns CDR1 SGDLS and CDR2 YYNGEE. V gave up 6 bases and J gave up 1 base, with 16 bases separating them. There are 15 residues in the CDR3. The CDR3: CASKEDTLSQETQYF. CDR3 DNA sequence: TGTGCCAGCAAGGAAGATACCCTATCCCAAGAGACCCAGTACTTC. Variable domain in full (rest from reference TRBV9 and TRBJ2-5): DSGVTQTPKHLITATGQRVTLRCSPRSGDLSVYWYQQSLDQGLQFLIQYYNGEERAKGNILERFSAQQFPDLHSELNLSSLELGDSALYFCASKEDTLSQETQYFGPGTRLLVL.

The V and J genes are TRBV7-9 and TRBJ1-2; D not resolved. The CDR3 consists of 15 residues. Trimming took off 1 base at V and 7 bases at J, with 16 bases between the two ends. CDR1 is SEHNR, CDR2 FQNEAQ, per germline (reference sequence). This chain's CDR3 is CASSLESLGSSGYTF. DNA for the CDR3: TGTGCCAGCAGCTTAGAGAGTCTGGGTTCCAGTGGCTACACCTTC. Full variable domain (missing parts from reference TRBV7-9 and TRBJ1-2): DTGVSQNPRHKITKRGQNVTFRCDPISEHNRLYWYRQTLGQGPEFLTYFQNEAQLEKSRLLSDRFSAERPKGSFSTLEIQRTEQGDSAMYLCASSLESLGSSGYTFGSGTRLTVV.

The table lists this clonotype with a few counts. The gene calls are TRBV18 and TRBJ2-7; 7 positions match TRBD2. V dropped 3 bases and J dropped 7; count of bases not matched to a gene: 6. Germline V gene data show CDR1 as KGHSH and CDR2 as LQKENI. This CDR3 contains 13 residues. The DNA of the CDR3 is TGTGCCAGCTCACCGGGGACTATCAGGGAGCAGTACTTC. Protein sequence: CASSPGTIREQYF.

V is TRBV20-1 and J is TRBJ1-5; D ambiguous. Germline V gene data show CDR1 as DFQATT and CDR2 as SNEGSKA (reference sequence). The CDR3 runs to 11 residues. Trimming shortened V by 3 bases and J by 8 bases, and 8 bases separated the two germline ends. The chain's CDR3 is CSARYGEPQHF. The CDR3 bases are TGCAGTGCTAGGTACGGGGAGCCCCAGCATTTT.

This clonotype came up many times. This chain uses TRBV7-3 with TRBJ2-3; 8 nucleotides agree with TRBD2. Losses at the gene ends were 3 bases for V and 5 bases for J; bases not matched to a gene: 4. CDR1 SGHTA and CDR2 FQGTGA come from the germline V gene. The CDR3 consists of 14 residues. The CDR3 reads CASSLAGGEDTQYF. In DNA form, the CDR3 reads TGTGCCAGCAGCTTGGCGGGGGGCGAAGATACGCAGTATTTT.

The chain couples TRBV7-7 to TRBJ2-1, with 8 nucleotides matching TRBD1. The tail of the sequence fits TRBJ2-7 better, so the J call may be wrong. The CDR3 runs 15 residues. CDR1 is SSHAT, CDR2 FNYEAQ, per germline (reference sequence). CDR3 nucleotides: TGTGCCAGCAGCCCTAACAGGGGGAGCTACAATGAGCAGTACTTC. Translation gives CASSPNRGSYNEQYF.

This chain joins TRBV2 and TRBJ1-5; D may be TRBD1 (6 bases). The CDR3 has 13 amino acids. CDR1 SNHLY and CDR2 FYNNEI come from the germline V gene. Trimming removed 8 bases at V and 2 bases at J, with 10 bases between. The CDR3 region is CASGQLRNQPQHF. The DNA for the CDR3 is TGTGCCAGCGGACAGCTACGCAATCAGCCCCAGCATTTT.

There are a few counts of this clonotype. The chain carries TRBV7-2 and TRBJ2-1, with D perhaps being TRBD1 or TRBD2 (5 bases each). Germline V gene sequence: CDR1 SGHTA, CDR2 FQGNSA. Trimming pared 5 bases from V and 8 bases from J, leaving 13 bases between. The length of the CDR3 is 13 residues. The CDR3 sequence: CASSVGPRDEQFF. CDR3 DNA: TGTGCCAGCAGCGTGGGACCCAGGGATGAGCAGTTCTTC.

This clonotype has only a few counts. This sequence joins TRBV7-9 and TRBJ2-3; D gene uncertain. CDR1 and CDR2 (germline): SEHNR, FQNEAQ (reference sequence). There are 13 residues in the CDR3. The V gene lost 5 bases and the J gene lost 8 bases, with 14 bases spanning the gap. CDR3 nucleotide sequence: TGTGCCAGCAGCGAAAATCTTGGCGTTACGCAGTATTTT. It specifies CASSENLGVTQYF.

Concerning this clonotype itself: A far larger clone is a single base away, which makes a read error likely. The genes are TRBV7-6 and TRBJ2-5; D is perhaps TRBD1 or TRBD2 (5 bases each). CDR1 and CDR2 (germline): SGHVS, FNYEAQ. The ends were cut back, 8 bases at V and 2 bases at J, with 12 bases in the middle. This CDR3 is built from 13 residues. CDR3 residues: CASCPGPQETQYF. The CDR3 DNA sequence: TGTGCCAGCTGCCCGGGACCTCAAGAGACCCAGTACTTC.

This clonotype showed up just a few times. The chain carries TRBV7-9 and TRBJ2-5; possibly TRBD1 for D (6 bases). V dropped 8 bases and J dropped 1 base, with 14 bases sitting between them. The germline CDR1 and CDR2 sequences are SEHNR and FQNEAQ (reference sequence). This CDR3 has 14 amino acids. In nucleotides, the CDR3 is TGTGCCAGCGGCCCGGGACACGGCCAAGAGACCCAGTACTTC. The encoded protein is CASGPGHGQETQYF.

This chain connects TRBV4-1 to TRBJ1-2; 9 bases match TRBD1. Germline V gene data show CDR1 as MGHRA and CDR2 as YSYEKL. Germline trimming cut 6 bases from V and 7 bases from J; bases unmatched to any gene: 12. The CDR3 has 15 amino acids. The CDR3 loop reads CASREQGAISGGYTF. The CDR3 DNA is TGCGCCAGCAGGGAACAGGGGGCAATCTCGGGTGGCTACACCTTC.

The rearrangement joins TRBV6-6 to TRBJ2-4; 9 bases fit TRBD1. The closer fit of TRBJ2-7 to the DNA end suggests the J call may be wrong. The CDR3 sequence is 14 residues long. The germline gives CDR1 MNHNY, CDR2 SVGAGI (reference sequence). CDR3 nucleotide sequence: TGTGCCAGCAGTCAAAGGGACAGGGTAGACGAGCAGTACTTC. It translates to CASSQRDRVDEQYF.